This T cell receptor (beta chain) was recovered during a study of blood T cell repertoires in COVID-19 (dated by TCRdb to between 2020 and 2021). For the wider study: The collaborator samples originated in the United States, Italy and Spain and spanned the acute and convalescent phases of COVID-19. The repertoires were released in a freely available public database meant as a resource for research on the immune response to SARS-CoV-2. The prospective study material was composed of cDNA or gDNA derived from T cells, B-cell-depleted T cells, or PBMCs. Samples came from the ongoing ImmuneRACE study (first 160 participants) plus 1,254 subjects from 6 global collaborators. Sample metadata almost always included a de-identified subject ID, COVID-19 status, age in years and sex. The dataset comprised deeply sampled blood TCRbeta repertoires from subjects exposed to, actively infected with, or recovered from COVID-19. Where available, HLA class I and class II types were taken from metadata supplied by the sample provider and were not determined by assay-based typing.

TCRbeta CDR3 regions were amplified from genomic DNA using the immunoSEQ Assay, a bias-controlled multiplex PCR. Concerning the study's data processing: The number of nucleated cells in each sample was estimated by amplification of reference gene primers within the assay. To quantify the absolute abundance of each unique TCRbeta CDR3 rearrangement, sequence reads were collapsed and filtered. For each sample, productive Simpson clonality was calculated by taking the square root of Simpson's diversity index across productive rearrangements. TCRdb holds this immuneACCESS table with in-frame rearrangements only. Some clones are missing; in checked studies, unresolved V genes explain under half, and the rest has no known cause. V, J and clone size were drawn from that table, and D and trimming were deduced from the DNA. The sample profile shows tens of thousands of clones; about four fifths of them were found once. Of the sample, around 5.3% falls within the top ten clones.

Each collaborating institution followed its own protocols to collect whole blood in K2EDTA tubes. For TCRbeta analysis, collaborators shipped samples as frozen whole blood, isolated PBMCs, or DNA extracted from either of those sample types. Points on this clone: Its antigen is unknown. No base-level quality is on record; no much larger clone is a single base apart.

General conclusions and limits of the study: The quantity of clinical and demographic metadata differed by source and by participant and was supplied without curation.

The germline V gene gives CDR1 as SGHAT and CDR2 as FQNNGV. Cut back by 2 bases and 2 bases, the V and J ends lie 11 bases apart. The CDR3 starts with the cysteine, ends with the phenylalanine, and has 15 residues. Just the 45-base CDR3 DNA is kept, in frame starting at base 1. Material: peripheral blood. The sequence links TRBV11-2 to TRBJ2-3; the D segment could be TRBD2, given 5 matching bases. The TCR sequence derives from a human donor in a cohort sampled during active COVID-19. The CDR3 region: CASSLLGGLTDTQYF. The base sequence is TGTGCCAGCAGCTTATTAGGCGGGCTCACAGATACGCAGTATTTT.